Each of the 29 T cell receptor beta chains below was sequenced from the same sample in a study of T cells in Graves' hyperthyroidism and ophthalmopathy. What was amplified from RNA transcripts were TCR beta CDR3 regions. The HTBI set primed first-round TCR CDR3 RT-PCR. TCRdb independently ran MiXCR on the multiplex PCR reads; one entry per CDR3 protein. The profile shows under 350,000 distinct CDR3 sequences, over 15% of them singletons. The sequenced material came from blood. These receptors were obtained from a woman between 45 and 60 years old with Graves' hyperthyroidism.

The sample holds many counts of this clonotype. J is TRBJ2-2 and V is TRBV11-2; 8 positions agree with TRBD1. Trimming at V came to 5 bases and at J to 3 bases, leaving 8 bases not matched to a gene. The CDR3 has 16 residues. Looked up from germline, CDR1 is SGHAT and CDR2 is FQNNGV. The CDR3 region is CASSLGTGRYTGELFF. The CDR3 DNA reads TGTGCCAGCAGCCTCGGGACAGGTCGATACACCGGGGAGCTGTTTTTT.

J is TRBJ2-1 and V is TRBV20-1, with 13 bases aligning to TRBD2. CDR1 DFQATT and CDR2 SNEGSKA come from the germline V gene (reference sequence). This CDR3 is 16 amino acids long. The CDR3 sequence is CSTTSGRADAYNEQFF. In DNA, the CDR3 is TGCAGCACAACTAGCGGGAGGGCCGACGCCTACAATGAGCAGTTCTTC.

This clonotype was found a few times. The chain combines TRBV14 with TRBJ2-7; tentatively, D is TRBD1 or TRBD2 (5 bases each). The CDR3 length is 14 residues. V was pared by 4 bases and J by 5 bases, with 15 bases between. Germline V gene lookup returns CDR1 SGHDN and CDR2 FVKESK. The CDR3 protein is CASSPSWGKNEQYV. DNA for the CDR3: TGTGCCAGCAGCCCCAGCTGGGGGAAAAACGAGCAGTACGTC.

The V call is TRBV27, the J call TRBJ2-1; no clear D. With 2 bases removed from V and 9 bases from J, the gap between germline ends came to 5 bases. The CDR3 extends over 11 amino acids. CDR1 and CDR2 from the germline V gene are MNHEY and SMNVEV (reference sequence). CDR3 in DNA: TGTGCCAGCAGTTTACCCCCTGAGCAGTTCTTC. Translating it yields CASSLPPEQFF.

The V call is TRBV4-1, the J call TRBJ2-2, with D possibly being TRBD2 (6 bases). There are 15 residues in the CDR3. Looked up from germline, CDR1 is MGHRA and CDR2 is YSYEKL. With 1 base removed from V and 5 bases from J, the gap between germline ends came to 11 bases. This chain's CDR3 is CASSQGPGRTGELFF. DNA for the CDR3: TGCGCCAGCAGCCAAGGCCCGGGGAGGACCGGGGAGCTGTTTTTT.

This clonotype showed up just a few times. This chain's CDR3 is CASSQGSGTDTQYF. The CDR3 bases are TGTGCCAGCAGCCAGGGGTCAGGCACAGATACGCAGTATTTT. The genes are TRBV3-1 and TRBJ2-3; no reliable D call. This CDR3 is 14 amino acids long. CDR1 is LGHDT and CDR2 is YNNKEL in the germline V gene (reference sequence). The ends were cut back, 3 bases at V and 1 base at J, with 8 bases in the middle.

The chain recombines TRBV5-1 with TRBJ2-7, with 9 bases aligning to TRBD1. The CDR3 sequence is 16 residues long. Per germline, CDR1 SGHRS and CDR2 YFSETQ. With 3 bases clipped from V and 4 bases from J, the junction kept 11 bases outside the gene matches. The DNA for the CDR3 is TGCGCCAGCAGCTGCGTCCGGGACAGGGCGGAGTACGAGCAGTACGTC. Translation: CASSCVRDRAEYEQYV.

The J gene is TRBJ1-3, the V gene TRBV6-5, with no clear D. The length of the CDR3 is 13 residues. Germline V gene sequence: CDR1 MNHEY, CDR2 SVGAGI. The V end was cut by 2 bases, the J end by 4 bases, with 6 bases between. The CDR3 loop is CASSYDIGNTIYF. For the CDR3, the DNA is TGTGCCAGCAGTTACGACATAGGAAACACCATATATTTT.

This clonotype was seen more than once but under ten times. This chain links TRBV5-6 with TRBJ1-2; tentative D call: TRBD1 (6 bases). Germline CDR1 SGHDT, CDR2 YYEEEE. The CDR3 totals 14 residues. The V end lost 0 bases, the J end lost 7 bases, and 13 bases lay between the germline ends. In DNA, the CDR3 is TGTGCCAGCAGCTTGGGGGACCGACAGGTTGGCTACACCTTC. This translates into CASSLGDRQVGYTF.

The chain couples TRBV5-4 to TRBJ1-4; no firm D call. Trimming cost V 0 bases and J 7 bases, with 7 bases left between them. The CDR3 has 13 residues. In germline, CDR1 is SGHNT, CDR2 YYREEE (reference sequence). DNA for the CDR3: TGTGCCAGCAGCTTGGTACCGGGTGAAAAACTGTTTTTT. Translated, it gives CASSLVPGEKLFF.

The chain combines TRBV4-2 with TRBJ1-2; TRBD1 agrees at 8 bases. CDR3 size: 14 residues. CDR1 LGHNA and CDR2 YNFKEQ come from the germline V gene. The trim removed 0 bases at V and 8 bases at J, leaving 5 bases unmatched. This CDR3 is CASSQEPTGVGYTF. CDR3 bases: TGTGCCAGCAGCCAAGAACCGACAGGGGTCGGCTACACCTTC.

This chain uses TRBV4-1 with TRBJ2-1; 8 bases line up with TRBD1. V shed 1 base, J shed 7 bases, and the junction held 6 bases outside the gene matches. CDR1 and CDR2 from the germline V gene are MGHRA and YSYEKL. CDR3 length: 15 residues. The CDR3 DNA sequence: TGCGCCAGCAGCCAAGGACAGGGGAGGCTGAATGAGCAGTTCTTC. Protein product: CASSQGQGRLNEQFF.

DNA of the CDR3: TGTGCCAGCAGTTTAGCGCCGGGGTTTCAGCCCCAGCATTTT. Its protein product is CASSLAPGFQPQHF. The chain employs TRBV12-3 or TRBV12-4 and TRBJ1-5; D is unclear. The V end was cut by 0 bases, the J end by 6 bases, with 9 bases between. The CDR3 length is 14 residues.

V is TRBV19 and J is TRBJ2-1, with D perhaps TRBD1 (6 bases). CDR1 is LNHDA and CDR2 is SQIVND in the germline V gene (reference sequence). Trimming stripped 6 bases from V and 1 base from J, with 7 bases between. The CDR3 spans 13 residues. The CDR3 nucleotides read TGTGCCAGTAGGGGGGCATCCTACAATGAGCAGTTCTTC. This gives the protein CASRGASYNEQFF.

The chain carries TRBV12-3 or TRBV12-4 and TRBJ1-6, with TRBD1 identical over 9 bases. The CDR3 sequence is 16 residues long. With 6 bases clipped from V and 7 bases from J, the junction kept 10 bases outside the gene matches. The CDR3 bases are TGTGCCAGCAGCCGCCGACTAGACAGGGGGAATTCACCCCTCCACTTT. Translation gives CASSRRLDRGNSPLHF.

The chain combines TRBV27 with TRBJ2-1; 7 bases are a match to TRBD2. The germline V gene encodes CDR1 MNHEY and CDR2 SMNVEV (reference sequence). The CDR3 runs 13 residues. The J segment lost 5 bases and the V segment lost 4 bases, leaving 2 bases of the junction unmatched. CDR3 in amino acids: CASSSTSDNEQFF. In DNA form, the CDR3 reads TGTGCCAGCAGTTCTACTAGCGACAATGAGCAGTTCTTC.

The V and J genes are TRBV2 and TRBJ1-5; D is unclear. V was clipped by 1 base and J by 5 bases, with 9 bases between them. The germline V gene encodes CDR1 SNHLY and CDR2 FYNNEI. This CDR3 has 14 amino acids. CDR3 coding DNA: TGTGCCAGCAGTGAAGTCATAGCTGATCAGCCCCAGCATTTT. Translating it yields CASSEVIADQPQHF.

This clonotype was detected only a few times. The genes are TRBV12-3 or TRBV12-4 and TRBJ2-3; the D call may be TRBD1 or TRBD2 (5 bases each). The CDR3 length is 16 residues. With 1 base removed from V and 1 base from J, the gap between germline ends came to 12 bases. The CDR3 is CASSLERGRRTDTQYF. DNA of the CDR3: TGTGCCAGCAGTTTAGAGAGGGGACGCCGCACAGATACGCAGTATTTT.

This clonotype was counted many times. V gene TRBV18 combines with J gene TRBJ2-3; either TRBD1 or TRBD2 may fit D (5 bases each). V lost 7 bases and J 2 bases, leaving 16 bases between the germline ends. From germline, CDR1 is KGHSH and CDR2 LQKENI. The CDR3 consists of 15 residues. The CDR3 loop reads CASYSGTAPTDTQYF. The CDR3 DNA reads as TGTGCCAGCTACTCCGGGACGGCACCCACAGATACGCAGTATTTT.

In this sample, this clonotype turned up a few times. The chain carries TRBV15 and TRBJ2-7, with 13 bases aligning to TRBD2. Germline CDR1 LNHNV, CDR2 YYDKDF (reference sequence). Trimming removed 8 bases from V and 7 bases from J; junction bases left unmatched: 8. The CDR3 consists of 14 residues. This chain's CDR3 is CATGGLAGEGEQYF. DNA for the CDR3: TGTGCCACCGGTGGACTAGCGGGAGAGGGGGAGCAGTACTTC.

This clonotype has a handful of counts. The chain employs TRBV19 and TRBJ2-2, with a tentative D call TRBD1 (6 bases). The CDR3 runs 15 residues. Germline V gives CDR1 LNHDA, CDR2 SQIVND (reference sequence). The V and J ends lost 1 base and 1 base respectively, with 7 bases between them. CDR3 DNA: TGTGCCAGTAGTATAGGGACAGTGAACACCGGGGAGCTGTTTTTT. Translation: CASSIGTVNTGELFF.

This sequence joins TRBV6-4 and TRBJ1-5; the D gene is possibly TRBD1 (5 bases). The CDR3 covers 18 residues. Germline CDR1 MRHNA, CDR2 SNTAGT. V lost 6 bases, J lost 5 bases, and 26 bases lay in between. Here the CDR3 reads CASRVSSVREKVHQPQHF. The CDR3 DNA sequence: TGTGCCAGCAGGGTCTCGTCGGTCAGGGAGAAAGTTCATCAGCCCCAGCATTTT.

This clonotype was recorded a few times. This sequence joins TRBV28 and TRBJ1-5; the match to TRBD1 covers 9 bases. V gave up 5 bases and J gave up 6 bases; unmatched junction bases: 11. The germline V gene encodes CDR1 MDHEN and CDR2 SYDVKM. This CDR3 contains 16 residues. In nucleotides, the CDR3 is TGTGCCAGCAGTCAAGGTTCGACAGGGGGGGTTCAGCCCCAGCATTTT. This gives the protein CASSQGSTGGVQPQHF.

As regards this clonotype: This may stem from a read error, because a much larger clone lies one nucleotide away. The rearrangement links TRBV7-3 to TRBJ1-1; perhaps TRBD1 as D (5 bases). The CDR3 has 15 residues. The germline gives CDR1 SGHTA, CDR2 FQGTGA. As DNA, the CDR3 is TGTGCCGGCAGCTTAGGGGCAGGCCCAAGCACTGAAGCTTTCTTT. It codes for CAGSLGAGPSTEAFF.

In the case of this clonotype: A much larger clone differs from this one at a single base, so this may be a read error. CDR3 sequence (DNA): TGTGCCAGCCAGGGGGAAGGCACCGGGGGGACCCAGTACTTC. Translation gives CASQGEGTGGTQYF. The rearrangement joins TRBV3-1 to TRBJ2-5, with D maybe TRBD1 (7 bases). CDR1 is LGHDT, CDR2 YNNKEL, per germline (reference sequence). The CDR3 consists of 14 residues. V dropped 8 bases and J dropped 7 bases, with 20 bases sitting between them.

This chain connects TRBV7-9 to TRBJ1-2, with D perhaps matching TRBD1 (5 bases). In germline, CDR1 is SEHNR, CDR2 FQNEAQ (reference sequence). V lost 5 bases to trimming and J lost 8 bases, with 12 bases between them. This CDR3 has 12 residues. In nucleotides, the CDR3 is TGTGCCAGCAGCCGGACCAGGGAAGGCTACACCTTC. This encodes CASSRTREGYTF. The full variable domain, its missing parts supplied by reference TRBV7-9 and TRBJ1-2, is DTGVSQNPRHKITKRGQNVTFRCDPISEHNRLYWYRQTLGQGPEFLTYFQNEAQLEKSRLLSDRFSAERPKGSFSTLEIQRTEQGDSAMYLCASSRTREGYTFGSGTRLTVV.

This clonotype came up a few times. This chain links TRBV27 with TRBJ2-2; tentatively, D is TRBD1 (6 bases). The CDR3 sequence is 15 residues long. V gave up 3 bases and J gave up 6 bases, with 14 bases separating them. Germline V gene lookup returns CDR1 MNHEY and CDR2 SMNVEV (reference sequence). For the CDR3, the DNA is TGTGCCAGCAGTTTCAGGGGCCCTTCCCCCGGGGAGCTGTTTTTT. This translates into CASSFRGPSPGELFF.

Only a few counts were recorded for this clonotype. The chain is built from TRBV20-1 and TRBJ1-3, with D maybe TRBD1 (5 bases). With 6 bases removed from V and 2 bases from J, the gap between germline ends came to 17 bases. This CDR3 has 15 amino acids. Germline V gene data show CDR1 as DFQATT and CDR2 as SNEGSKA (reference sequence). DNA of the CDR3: TGCAGTGCGCAACATGGGGGGGAGGCTGGAAACACCATATATTTT. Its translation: CSAQHGGEAGNTIYF.

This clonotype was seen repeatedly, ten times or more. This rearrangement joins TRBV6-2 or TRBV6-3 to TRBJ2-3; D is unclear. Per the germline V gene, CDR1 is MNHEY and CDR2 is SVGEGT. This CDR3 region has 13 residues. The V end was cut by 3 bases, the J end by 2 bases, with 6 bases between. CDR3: CASSYASTDTQYF. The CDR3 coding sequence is TGTGCCAGCAGTTATGCGTCCACAGATACGCAGTATTTT.